The clone carrying this T cell receptor beta chain was observed at least ten times. Its antigen remains unidentified. TCRdb analysed the 5' RACE reads with MiXCR anew, one entry per CDR3 protein. The sample has 250,000 to 350,000 distinct CDR3 sequences, around 9.7% seen once; the top ten hold around 7.1%. The data belong to a study of identical twins. General study findings and limits: Abundant beta clonotypes from cord blood had fewer insertions, unlike memory repertoires, which showed none.

V gave up 5 bases and J gave up 1 base; unmatched junction bases: 4. This CDR3 has 15 residues. Germline CDR1 reads SEHNR; CDR2 reads FQNEAQ (reference sequence). This sample was shared with a second study, whose subject was yellow fever vaccine responses in identical twins.

The TCR was taken from a woman aged 18-29 years in good health. Sequences were obtained from CD8+ T cells sorted from blood. This sequence joins TRBV7-9 and TRBJ2-2; 7 nucleotides line up with TRBD1. CDR3 nucleotides: TGTGCCAGCAGCCCGAGGACAGGGAACACCGGGGAGCTGTTTTTT. Amino acid sequence: CASSPRTGNTGELFF.